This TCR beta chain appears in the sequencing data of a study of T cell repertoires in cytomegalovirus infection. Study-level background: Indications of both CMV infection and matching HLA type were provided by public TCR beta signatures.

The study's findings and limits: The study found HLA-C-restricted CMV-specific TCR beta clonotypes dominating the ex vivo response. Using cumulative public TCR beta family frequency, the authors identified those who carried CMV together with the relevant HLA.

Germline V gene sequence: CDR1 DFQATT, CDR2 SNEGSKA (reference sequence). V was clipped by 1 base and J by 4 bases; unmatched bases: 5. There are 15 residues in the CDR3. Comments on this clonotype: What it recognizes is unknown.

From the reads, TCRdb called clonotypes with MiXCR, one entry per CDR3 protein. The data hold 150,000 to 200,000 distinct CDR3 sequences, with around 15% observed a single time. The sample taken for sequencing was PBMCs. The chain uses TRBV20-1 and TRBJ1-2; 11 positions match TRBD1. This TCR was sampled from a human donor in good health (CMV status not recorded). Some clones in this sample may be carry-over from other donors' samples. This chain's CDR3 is CSARVGDRGSYGYTF. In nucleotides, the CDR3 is TGCAGTGCTAGAGTGGGGGACAGGGGGAGCTATGGCTACACCTTC.